This T cell receptor beta chain was retrieved from a study of beta chain features in type 1 diabetes. Study results and limitations: A greater similarity of naive, central memory and Treg TCRB repertoires was seen among patients than among healthy donors.

Notes on this clone: Its antigen is not identified.

The entirety of the isolated RNA underwent reverse transcription, so expressed TCRB transcripts were sequenced. Assay used: immunoSEQ multiplex PCR; TCRdb lists only in-frame clones, some missing. This table holds fewer than 650,000 clones, roughly 16% found once. Based on CD45RO/CCR7/CD25/CD127/CD95/CD27, CD4+ regulatory, stem cell-like memory, naive and central memory cells were sorted. The CDR3 is 19 amino acids. V lost 0 bases and J lost 2; bases outside the gene matches: 12. CDR1 is SGHRS and CDR2 is YFSETQ in the germline V gene. Sequencing input: naive CD4+ T cells from blood. This TCR was recovered from a young man in good health. The chain uses TRBV5-1 and TRBJ2-3, with 10 bases identical to TRBD1. The CDR3 loop reads CASSLVPGTGVTLTDTQYF. The CDR3 DNA reads TGCGCCAGCAGCTTGGTACCCGGGACAGGGGTCACCCTCACAGATACGCAGTATTTT. Based on the CDR3 plus reference TRBV5-1 and TRBJ2-3, the full variable domain is KAGVTQTPRYLIKTRGQQVTLSCSPISGHRSVSWYQQTPGQGLQFLFEYFSETQRNKGNFPGRFSGRQFSNSRSEMNVSTLELGDSALYLCASSLVPGTGVTLTDTQYFGPGTRLTVL.